Listed here are 4 T cell receptor beta chains from one sample, sequenced in a study of tumor-infiltrating lymphocytes in primary liver carcinoma. Unsorted bulk tissue (roughly 19-30 mg) underwent RNA and DNA co-extraction. Starting from approximately 470 ng of total RNA, TCR beta cDNA was produced with a primer in the constant region. Sequencing libraries for TCR beta derived from three nested multiplex PCR rounds that used slightly modified ARM-PCR. The two initial PCR rounds, about 9 cycles each, used TRBV1-TRBV30 forward and C-beta reverse primers. TCRdb itself ran the multiplex PCR reads through MiXCR, one entry per CDR3 protein. The sample consists of some 180,000 distinct CDR3 sequences, 85% of them appearing once. Sequencing input: tumor tissue from primary liver carcinoma. Source of these receptors: a man aged 40-50 years with primary liver carcinoma and hepatitis B virus infection.

Notes on this clonotype: The CDR3 carries no conserved terminal phenylalanine or tryptophan, so it likely arises from a read error. The limits of the CDR3 on the DNA are not certain, so only TCRdb's listed CDR3 is given. The V gene is TRBV12-3 or TRBV12-4, the J gene TRBJ1-2; the D call of TRBD1 is as the table states it, not checked on the DNA. The CDR3 numbers 14 amino acids, ends counted. The CDR3 here is CDSSLSRGDNGYTL.

Note on this clonotype: One end of the junction does not line up with germline, which may come from a read error. This sequence joins TRBV29-1 and TRBJ2-5; D is unresolved. CDR1 and CDR2 (germline): SQVTM, ANQGSEA. The CDR3 contains 13 residues. This CDR3 reads CSVDEAGRESQYF. The CDR3 region has the DNA TGCAGCGTTGATGAGGCAGGCCGAGAGTCCCAGTACTTC.

The V call is TRBV6-1, the J call TRBJ1-2, with a possible D match to TRBD1 (5 bases). Trimming pared 6 bases from V and 12 bases from J, leaving 17 bases between. The germline CDR1 and CDR2 sequences are MNHNS and SASEGT. There are 12 residues in the CDR3. CDR3 residues: CASRGANYGDTF. In nucleotides, the CDR3 is TGTGCCAGCAGAGGGGCGAACTATGGTGACACCTTC.

This clonotype has ten or more counts. The chain employs TRBV28 and TRBJ2-1, with a tentative D call TRBD2 (5 bases). The CDR3 consists of 15 residues. Germline V lookup: CDR1 MDHEN, CDR2 SYDVKM. Trimming took off 1 base at V and 1 base at J, with 8 bases between the two ends. The CDR3 sequence is CASSLLRTSYNEQFF. The CDR3 bases are TGTGCCAGCAGTTTATTAAGGACTTCCTACAATGAGCAGTTCTTC. The full variable domain, its missing parts supplied by reference TRBV28 and TRBJ2-1, is DVKVTQSSRYLVKRTGEKVFLECVQDMDHENMFWYRQDPGLGLRLIYFSYDVKMKEKGDIPEGYSVSREKKERFSLILESASTNQTSMYLCASSLLRTSYNEQFFGPGTRLTVL.